This is a list of T cell receptor beta chains from one sample in a study of TIL therapy for anti-PD-1-resistant metastatic lung cancer. Here immunoSEQ multiplex PCR was the method, and the copy in TCRdb shows in-frame clones only, minus some. This table has some 7,000 clones, 60% to 70% appearing once. Sequencing was performed on tumor tissue, taken at baseline. Receptor source: a person aged 25 to 85 with non-small cell lung cancer. Both conserved end residues are trimmed from each CDR3. The order of the fields is V gene, clone size, J gene, CDR3 protein. For some rows the clone size is stated as once, few or many, or as a class when expanded; others skip it.

TRBV7-9	NA	TRBJ1-2	ASSIGGTGGHGYT
TRBV2	few	TRBJ2-7	ASSPGSGRVEQY
TRBV18	NA	TRBJ2-5	ASSPPRTGDFQTQY
TRBV18	NA	TRBJ1-2	ASSPTYGTGINYGYT
TRBV4-2	NA	TRBJ2-1	ASSRTGTGATYSYNEQF
TRBV28	NA	TRBJ2-1	ASLGRTPYNEQF
TRBV24-1	NA	TRBJ1-1	ATSEGSGSNTEAF
TRBV15	NA	TRBJ2-7	ATSRGGASGIYEQY
TRBV19	NA	TRBJ1-2	ASSIGQGNYGYT
TRBV19	NA	TRBJ2-7	ASSIGQKTSHEQY
TRBV6-2/TRBV6-3	NA	TRBJ2-7	ASSATGLSWQY
TRBV24-1	NA	TRBJ2-2	ATSDSGLTGELF
TRBV7-2	NA	TRBJ2-3	ASSPAGTRSTDTQY
TRBV30	NA	TRBJ1-5	AWSRQDNQPQH
TRBV29-1	NA	TRBJ1-4	SVRMAANEKLF
TRBV2	NA	TRBJ1-4	ASSVTSEKLF
TRBV19	NA	TRBJ2-1	ASSTLPGRGGLLNEQF
TRBV30	few	TRBJ1-5	AWSVGGAGQPQH
TRBV9	NA	TRBJ2-3	ASSRGLAGSGDTQY
TRBV6-6	NA	TRBJ2-7	ASSYSYPGYEQY
TRBV9	NA	TRBJ2-7	ASSPRLRAINEQY
TRBV29-1	NA	TRBJ2-7	SVERQNSYEQY
TRBV27	NA	TRBJ2-5	ASQGAQETQY
TRBV7-9	NA	TRBJ2-5	ASSLGAAVKETQY
TRBV2	NA	TRBJ2-5	ASSVVRDGETQY
TRBV7-9	medium-sized	TRBJ1-5	ASSLSKPNQPQH
TRBV18	NA	TRBJ2-1	ASSNPGQLSYNEQF
TRBV27	NA	TRBJ2-6	ASSPGQGFLGANVLT
TRBV30	NA	TRBJ2-1	AWSVQLPSNNEQF
TRBV12-3/TRBV12-4	NA	TRBJ1-1	ASGWDTEAF
TRBV2	few	TRBJ2-3	ASGDVSSTDTQY
TRBV12-5	NA	TRBJ2-1	ASGFPSRGLEQF
TRBV7-9	few	TRBJ2-7	ASSRFYEQY
TRBV5-4	NA	TRBJ1-5	ASSLQGHQPQH
TRBV24-1	NA	TRBJ1-4	ATSGTTNEKLF
TRBV7-2	NA	TRBJ2-7	ASSLEGGDYGQY
TRBV29-1	NA	TRBJ2-1	SVVGQGGWDNEQF
TRBV3-1/TRBV3-2	once	TRBJ2-7	ASSLTDNSYEQY
TRBV10-3	NA	TRBJ1-4	AIRESTNEKLF
TRBV28	NA	TRBJ1-6	ASRSRRSGLDNSPLH
TRBV10-3	NA	TRBJ1-2	ATLQGMGRERGYT
TRBV7-6	NA	TRBJ1-1	ASSATELGGPEAF
TRBV30	NA	TRBJ2-1	AWSVGLADYNEQF
TRBV9	NA	TRBJ2-1	ASGSAGEHEQF
TRBV5-4	NA	TRBJ2-1	ASSLTDRGDGSYNEQF
TRBV28	once	TRBJ2-2	ASSSGLVAGELF
TRBV5-1	NA	TRBJ2-2	ASSLVLVSDTGELF
TRBV5-4	NA	TRBJ2-2	ASSPSTSGTGELF
TRBV5-1	NA	TRBJ2-1	ASSFDSGTGFRYEQF
TRBV12-1	NA	TRBJ2-7	ASSSPGTGACGQY
TRBV7-8	once	TRBJ1-2	ASSLDRVIDYGYT
TRBV5-8	NA	TRBJ2-1	ASSPWGGTYNEQF